The present T cell receptor beta chain was sequenced within a study of CXCR3-negative and CXCR3-positive naive CD8 T cells. About the study: TRB reads totalled about 150 million, about 1.5 +/- 0.3 million per library.

Study-wide findings and caveats: Memory CD8+ cells showed much lower diversity, while both naive subsets displayed comparably high diversity. Naive cells positive for CXCR3 carried more hydrophobic TRB CDR3s than CXCR3-negative ones.

Points on this clonotype: Its antigen is still unknown.

Carrying UMI labels, the TRB cDNA libraries were prepared through 5' RACE. Using the 5' RACE reads, TCRdb records one entry per CDR3 protein without DNA. The sample holds over 70,000 distinct CDR3 sequences. Naive CD8+ T cells showed CD45RO-CCR7+CD27+CD95-. Per the germline V gene, CDR1 is SEHNR and CDR2 is FQNEAQ (reference sequence). The CDR3 covers 16 residues. J is TRBJ2-4 and V is TRBV7-9; there is no DNA to check the TCRdb D call of TRBD2. The specimen sequenced was naive CXCR3+ CD8+ T cells from blood. As to subset: CD45RO-CCR7+CD27+CD95- naive CD8+ T cells expressing CXCR3 (TNR3+). The sequence came from a human donor in good health. Some clones in this sample may be carry-over from other donors' samples. Here the CDR3 reads CASSLPGTREEGIQYF.